This TCR beta chain was recovered during a study of cytomegalovirus exposure and HLA in healthy donors. In this sample, this clone turned up a few times. The CDR3 covers 14 residues. Germline lookup yields CDR1 ENHRY and CDR2 SYGVKD. V dropped 4 bases and J dropped 8; count of bases not matched to a gene: 10. The study ran its PCR with 60 Vbeta and 13 Jbeta primers. TCRdb keeps only in-frame clones here, not all; method: immunoSEQ multiplex PCR. The profile shows 100,000 to 150,000 clones, roughly two thirds of them singletons. This receptor was identified in a man aged 25-45 years in good health and CMV-seropositive. The sequenced sample was PBMCs. The V gene is TRBV10-3, the J gene TRBJ1-2, with 7 bases aligning to TRBD1. The CDR3 region has the DNA TGTGCCATCAGTGGGCAAACAGGGGCGCGGGGCTACACCTTC. Translated, it gives CAISGQTGARGYTF.